This TCR beta chain was sequenced in a study of T cell clonotyping in hematopoietic cell transplantation. The method was immunoSEQ multiplex PCR; TCRdb's version includes in-frame clones alone and lacks a portion of them. Altogether fewer than 11,000 clones are present, approximately 77% being singletons, with the ten largest covering under 9%. Germline-derived CDR1 and CDR2 are MNHNS and SASEGT. The CDR3 consists of 13 residues. Trimming shortened V by 3 bases and J by 7 bases, and 9 bases separated the two germline ends. This chain joins TRBV6-1 and TRBJ2-2; no firm D call. The source was PBMCs, collected 30 days after allogeneic stem cell transplant. This clonotype was obtained from a female patient in her forties or fifties who had an allogeneic stem cell transplant from a related donor, so T cells may come from the graft donor. Some clones in this sample may be carry-over from other donors' samples. In DNA, the CDR3 is TGTGCCAGCAGTGAGGTTTCATACGGGGAGCTGTTTTTT. As protein: CASSEVSYGELFF.